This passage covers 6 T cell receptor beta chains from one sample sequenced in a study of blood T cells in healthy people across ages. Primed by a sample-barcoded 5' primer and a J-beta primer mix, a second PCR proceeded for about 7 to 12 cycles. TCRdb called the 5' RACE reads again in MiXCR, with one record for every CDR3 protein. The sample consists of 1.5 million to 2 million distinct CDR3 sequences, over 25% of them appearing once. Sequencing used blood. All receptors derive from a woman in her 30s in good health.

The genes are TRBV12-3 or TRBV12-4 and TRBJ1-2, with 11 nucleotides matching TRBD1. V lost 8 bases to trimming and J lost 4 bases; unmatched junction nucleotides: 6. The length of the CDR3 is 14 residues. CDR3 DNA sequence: TGTGCCAGCGCAGGGGACAGGGGGGGCTATGGCTACACCTTC. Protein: CASAGDRGGYGYTF.

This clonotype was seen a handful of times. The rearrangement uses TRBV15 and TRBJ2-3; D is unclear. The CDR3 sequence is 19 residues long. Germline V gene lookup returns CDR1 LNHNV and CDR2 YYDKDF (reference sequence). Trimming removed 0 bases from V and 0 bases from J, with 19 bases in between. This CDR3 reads CATSRERTVTAASTDTQYF. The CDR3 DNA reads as TGTGCCACCAGCAGAGAACGGACGGTCACAGCCGCTAGCACAGATACGCAGTATTTT.

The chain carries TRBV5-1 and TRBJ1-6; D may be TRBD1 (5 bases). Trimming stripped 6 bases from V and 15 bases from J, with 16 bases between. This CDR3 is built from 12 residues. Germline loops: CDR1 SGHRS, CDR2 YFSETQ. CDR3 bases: TGCGCCAGCAAGGGGCAGGCGGGACTCCTCCACTTT. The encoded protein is CASKGQAGLLHF.

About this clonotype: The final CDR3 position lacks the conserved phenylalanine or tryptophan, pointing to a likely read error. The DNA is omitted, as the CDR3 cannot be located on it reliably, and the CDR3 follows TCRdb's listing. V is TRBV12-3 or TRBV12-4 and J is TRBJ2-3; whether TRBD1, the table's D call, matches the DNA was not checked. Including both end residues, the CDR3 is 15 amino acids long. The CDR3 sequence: CASTVPGVNTDTQYS.

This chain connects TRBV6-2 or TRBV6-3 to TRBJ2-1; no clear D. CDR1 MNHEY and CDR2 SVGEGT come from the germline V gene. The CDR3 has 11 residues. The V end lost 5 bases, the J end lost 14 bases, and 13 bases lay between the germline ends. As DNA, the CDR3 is TGTGCCAGCAGTACCTCACCCCGTAAGTTCTTC. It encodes CASSTSPRKFF.

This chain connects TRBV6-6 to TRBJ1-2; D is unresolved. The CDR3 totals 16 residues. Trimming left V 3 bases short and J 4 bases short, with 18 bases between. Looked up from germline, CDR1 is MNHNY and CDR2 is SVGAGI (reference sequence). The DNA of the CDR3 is TGTGCCAGCAGTTATCCCACGCGAAAGGGTCCCTATGGCTACACCTTC. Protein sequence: CASSYPTRKGPYGYTF.